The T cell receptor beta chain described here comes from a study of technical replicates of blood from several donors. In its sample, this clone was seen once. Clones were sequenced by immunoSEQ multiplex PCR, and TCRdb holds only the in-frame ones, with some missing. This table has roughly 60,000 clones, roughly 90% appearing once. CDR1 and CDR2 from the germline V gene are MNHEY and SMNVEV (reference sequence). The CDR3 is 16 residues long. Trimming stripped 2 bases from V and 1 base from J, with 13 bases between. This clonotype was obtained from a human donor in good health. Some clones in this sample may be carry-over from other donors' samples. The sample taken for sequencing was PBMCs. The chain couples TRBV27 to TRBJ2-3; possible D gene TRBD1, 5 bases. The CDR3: CASSLGAGQRTDTQYF. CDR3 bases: TGTGCCAGCAGTTTAGGGGCAGGACAACGCACAGATACGCAGTATTTT.